This T cell receptor (beta chain) was retrieved from a study of cytomegalovirus exposure and HLA in healthy donors. The study's findings and limits: HLA allele associations emerged for about 16,000 TCR beta sequences in a later analysis, at 0.05 false discovery rate. Later analysis suggested links between common viral pathogens and several top significant clusters.

CDR1 and CDR2 (germline): SGHRS, YFSETQ. The V gene lost 4 bases and the J gene lost 0 bases, with 16 bases spanning the gap. CDR3 length equals 16 residues. Healthy donors of bone marrow made up the group. About this clone: Its specificity is unknown.

PCR amplification relied on 60 Vbeta primers (plus 13 Jbeta primers). TCRdb's copy holds only in-frame clones and misses some; the assay was immunoSEQ multiplex PCR. The ten top clones account for approximately 4.6%, within a sample of fewer than 85,000 clones. Sequenced sample: PBMCs. The chain links TRBV5-1 to TRBJ1-1; possible D gene TRBD1, 6 bases. This TCR was sampled from a man younger than 40 in good health and CMV-seronegative. The DNA for the CDR3 is TGCGCCAGCAGCGGTGGACAGAGAGTTATGAACACTGAAGCTTTCTTT. Protein sequence: CASSGGQRVMNTEAFF.